One and the same sample provided the 11 T cell receptor beta chains below, sequenced in a study of blood T cell repertoires in COVID-19. The protocol was immunoSEQ multiplex PCR, while the TCRdb copy is restricted to in-frame clones and leaves out a portion. The sample yields 28,000 or so clones, 85% to 90% seen once. The sample comprised peripheral blood. Every receptor here comes from a human donor in a cohort sampled during active COVID-19.

V gene TRBV5-1 combines with J gene TRBJ1-1, with a possible D match to TRBD1 (5 bases). V was cut by 6 bases and J by 0 bases, with 6 bases left in between. This CDR3 spans 12 amino acids. Germline-derived CDR1 and CDR2 are SGHRS and YFSETQ. CDR3 in amino acids: CASTGVNTEAFF. The CDR3 nucleotides are TGCGCCAGCACGGGGGTGAACACTGAAGCTTTCTTT.

The chain combines TRBV6-2 or TRBV6-3 with TRBJ2-5; D unclear. Germline CDR1 and CDR2: MNHEY and SVGEGT. V lost 6 bases and J 2 bases, leaving 4 bases between the germline ends. The CDR3 sequence is 11 residues long. CDR3 nucleotides: TGTGCCAGCAGCTCTCAAGAGACCCAGTACTTC. The encoded protein is CASSSQETQYF.

The chain carries TRBV29-1 and TRBJ1-2, with TRBD1 matching 9 bases. The CDR3 has 11 amino acids. Germline V gives CDR1 SQVTM, CDR2 ANQGSEA. With V trimmed by 8 bases and J by 6 bases, 4 bases remained unmatched. CDR3 loop: CSFTGGDGYTF. The DNA of the CDR3 is TGCAGCTTCACAGGGGGCGATGGCTACACCTTC.

This clone occurred once. V gene TRBV18 combines with J gene TRBJ2-5; the match to TRBD1 covers 10 bases. The CDR3 contains 16 residues. Germline loops: CDR1 KGHSH, CDR2 LQKENI. Trimming took 3 bases from V and 2 from J; bases not matched to a gene: 6. This chain's CDR3 is CASSPIRDRGQETQYF. CDR3 nucleotides: TGTGCCAGCTCACCGATCCGGGACAGGGGACAAGAGACCCAGTACTTC.

The V and J genes are TRBV7-7 and TRBJ2-3, with 15 bases identical to TRBD2. CDR3 size: 16 residues. Germline assignment: CDR1 SSHAT and CDR2 FNYEAQ (reference sequence). J lost 3 bases, V lost 4 bases, and 2 bases had no gene match. The chain's CDR3 is CASSSGLAGGTDTQYF. The CDR3 nucleotides read TGTGCCAGCAGCTCGGGACTAGCGGGGGGTACAGATACGCAGTATTTT.

The chain recombines TRBV21-1 with TRBJ1-4; TRBD1 is the table's D call and was not checked against the DNA. TRBV21-1 is termed a pseudogene. CDR3 length: 17 residues. The CDR3 DNA reads TGTGCCAGCAGCAAACAGGACAGGGGCACCAGTAATGAAAAACTGTTTTTT. Translating it yields CASSKQDRGTSNEKLFF.

The V and J genes are TRBV6-5 and TRBJ1-2, with D perhaps matching TRBD1 (5 bases). Per germline, CDR1 MNHEY and CDR2 SVGAGI. Trimming stripped 0 bases from V and 4 bases from J, with 12 bases between. The CDR3 has 15 residues. The CDR3 protein is CASSYSTRDSYGYTF. The CDR3 coding sequence is TGTGCCAGCAGTTACTCTACCAGGGATTCCTATGGCTACACCTTC.

The chain couples TRBV2 to TRBJ2-5; possibly TRBD2 for D (6 bases). Trimming removed 6 bases from V and 7 bases from J, with 12 bases in between. The CDR3 sequence is 12 residues long. CDR1 and CDR2 from the germline V gene are SNHLY and FYNNEI. The CDR3 region is CASRGDGGTQYF. The DNA of the CDR3 is TGTGCCAGCAGGGGGGACGGGGGGACCCAGTACTTC.

This clone was seen only once. The chain recombines TRBV6-5 with TRBJ2-7; 9 positions agree with TRBD1. The germline V gene has CDR1 MNHEY and CDR2 SVGAGI. The CDR3 consists of 14 residues. The J segment lost 2 bases and the V segment lost 5 bases, leaving 4 bases of the junction unmatched. CDR3: CASSLRTGAYEQYF. The CDR3 coding sequence is TGTGCCAGCAGTCTCCGGACAGGGGCCTACGAGCAGTACTTC.

The chain links TRBV5-1 to TRBJ2-5; weak D call: TRBD1 (5 bases). Trimming removed 0 bases at V and 4 bases at J, with 13 bases between. This CDR3 is built from 15 residues. Germline assignment: CDR1 SGHRS and CDR2 YFSETQ. The CDR3 here is CASSLVGTTGETQYF. The CDR3 DNA sequence: TGCGCCAGCAGCTTGGTGGGAACAACAGGAGAGACCCAGTACTTC.

The rearrangement uses TRBV29-1 and TRBJ2-2; D perhaps matches TRBD1 (8 bases). The germline CDR1 and CDR2 sequences are SQVTM and ANQGSEA. Trimming removed 8 bases at V and 4 bases at J, with 17 bases between. The CDR3 is 14 residues long. CDR3 coding DNA: TGCAGCTCCACAGGGGGGGGGCGCACCGGGGAGCTGTTTTTT. Protein: CSSTGGGRTGELFF.